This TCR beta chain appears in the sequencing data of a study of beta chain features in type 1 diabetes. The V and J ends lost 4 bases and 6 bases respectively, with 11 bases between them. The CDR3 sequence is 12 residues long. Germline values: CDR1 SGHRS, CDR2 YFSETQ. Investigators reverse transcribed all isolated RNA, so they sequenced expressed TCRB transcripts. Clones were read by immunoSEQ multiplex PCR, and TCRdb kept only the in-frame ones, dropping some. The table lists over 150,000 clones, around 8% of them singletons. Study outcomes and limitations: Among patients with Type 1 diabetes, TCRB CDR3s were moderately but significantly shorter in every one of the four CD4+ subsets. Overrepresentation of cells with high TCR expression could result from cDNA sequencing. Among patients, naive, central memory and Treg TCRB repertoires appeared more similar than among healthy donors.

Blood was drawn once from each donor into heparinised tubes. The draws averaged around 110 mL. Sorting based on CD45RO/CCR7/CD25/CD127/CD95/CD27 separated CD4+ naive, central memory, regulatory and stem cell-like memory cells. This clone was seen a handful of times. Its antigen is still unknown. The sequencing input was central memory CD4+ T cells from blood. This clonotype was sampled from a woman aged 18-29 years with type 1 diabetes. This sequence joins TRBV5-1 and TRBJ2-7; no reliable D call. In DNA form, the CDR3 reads TGCGCCAGCAGCCTGGACCTATTCGAGCAGTACTTC. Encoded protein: CASSLDLFEQYF.